This T cell receptor (beta chain) originates from a study of cytomegalovirus exposure and HLA in healthy donors (TCRdb year 2017). About the investigation overall: According to a later analysis, one platform produced both the 120 validation repertoires and the 666 repertoires of the first cohort. In addition to the first cohort of 650 to 800 subjects, a separate validation cohort of approximately 130 different subjects was used. The study aimed to test whether cataloging public T cell receptors could reveal signatures of past pathogen exposure. To predict cytomegalovirus infection status, the study brought together high-throughput TCR immunosequencing, statistical association of individual TCRs with disease status, and machine learning. On the study overall, not on this receptor specifically: All 120 or so repertoires were used to score co-occurrence in the validation cohort in a later analysis, because that analysis had no HLA typing for the cohort. Cytomegalovirus status was reported to be diagnosed by the classifier with high specificity and sensitivity in both the original and validation cohorts. A later analysis found that TCRs clustered in the first cohort also tended to co-occur in the approximately 120 validation repertoires, with approximately 93% of cluster scores above 0. The authors suggested that the approach could potentially be generalized to other disease states and immunological phenotypes. A total of fewer than 200 TCR beta chains were listed by the study as associated with cytomegalovirus. A few of the identified cytomegalovirus-associated TCR beta chains were confirmed in vitro to be specific for cytomegalovirus antigens. Most TCR sequences were seen in very few donors, while some public TCRs were found in many individuals.

The donors were included in the validation cohort of 120 subjects, a group kept apart from the roughly 670-subject first cohort. The sample holds a few counts of this clone. Its cognate antigen has yet to be identified. No much larger clone exists at a distance of one base, and base qualities are not known. Preparation of the library involved the immunoSEQ multiplex PCR assay. The original pipeline was this. A statistical classification framework was built for diagnosing cytomegalovirus status from the catalog of TCR beta chain sequences. The table was pulled from immuneACCESS by TCRdb, which kept in-frame rearrangements only. Such tables lose some clones; where checked, under half of the loss comes from unresolved V genes, and the rest has no known cause. D and trimming come from the DNA, and the V and J calls and clone size come from that table. The sample records over 200,000 clones, roughly 80% of which are singletons. Of the sample, roughly 5.5% is held by the ten largest clones.

This clonotype was obtained from a woman younger than 35 in good health and CMV-seronegative. The source material was PBMCs.

The base sequence is TGTGCCAGCGGACCACTTTCGGGTCATGAGCAGTTCTTC. This sequence encodes CASGPLSGHEQFF. The chain couples TRBV6-6 to TRBJ2-1; the D gene remains uncertain. Its CDR3 holds 13 amino acids, cysteine through phenylalanine. Only CDR3 DNA is held: 39 bases, read in frame from base 1. Sequences MNHNY (CDR1) and SVGAGI (CDR2) are obtained from the germline V gene (reference sequence). The V and J ends are trimmed by 8 bases and 8 bases, leaving 16 bases between them.